The source of this T cell receptor beta chain is a study of CD8 T cells in Susac syndrome. Study-wide findings and caveats: The study conceded that relatively few individuals underwent its TCR sequencing and HLA analysis.

Trimming shortened V by 1 base and J by 6 bases, and 12 bases separated the two germline ends. The CDR3 loop spans 14 amino acids. Germline CDR1 reads SGHTA; CDR2 reads FQGNSA. As concerns this clonotype: Its specificity is unknown.

RNA totalling about 0.45 to 1 ug underwent reverse transcription with random hexamers. TCRdb called the immunoSEQ multiplex PCR reads again in MiXCR, with one record for every CDR3 protein. The sample records around 130,000 distinct CDR3 sequences, approximately 95% being singletons. The chain carries TRBV7-2 and TRBJ2-5; possible D gene TRBD2, 6 bases. This TCR was sampled from a human donor with multiple sclerosis. The sample was CD4+ T cells from PBMCs. CDR3 sequence reads: CASSLGRGRQTQYF. CDR3 bases: TGTGCCAGCAGCTTAGGGAGGGGACGCCAGACCCAGTACTTC.